Following are 6 T cell receptor beta chains from one sample sequenced in a study of T cell responses to AZD1222 COVID-19 vaccine. Sequencing was performed with immunoSEQ multiplex PCR; in TCRdb, only in-frame clones are kept and a portion is missing. The repertoire holds about 130,000 clones, roughly 90% seen once, with around 3.5% in the top ten. The sequenced sample was peripheral blood, obtained 28 days after the second AZD1222 dose. The receptors originated from an adult who received the AZD1222 COVID-19 vaccine.

This clone appeared a few times. The V gene is TRBV10-3, the J gene TRBJ2-1; 13 bases are shared with TRBD2. The CDR3 runs to 16 residues. Per germline, CDR1 ENHRY and CDR2 SYGVKD. V was pared by 6 bases and J by 8 bases, with 10 bases of the junction left unmatched. CDR3 region: CAIRRTSGRVRDEQFF. The CDR3 DNA is TGTGCCATCAGGAGGACTAGCGGGAGAGTTAGGGATGAGCAGTTCTTC.

The chain uses TRBV9 and TRBJ2-7; D is undetermined. Germline V gene lookup returns CDR1 SGDLS and CDR2 YYNGEE. There are 13 residues in the CDR3. Trimming cost V 3 bases and J 6 bases, with 13 bases left between them. This CDR3 reads CASSAQRTGEQYF. The DNA of the CDR3 is TGTGCCAGCAGCGCCCAGAGAACTGGCGAGCAGTACTTC.

The rearrangement joins TRBV6-5 to TRBJ1-2, with TRBD1 matching 8 bases. The germline V gene has CDR1 MNHEY and CDR2 SVGAGI. The CDR3 is 16 amino acids. The trim removed 2 bases at V and 0 bases at J, leaving 5 bases unmatched. Here the CDR3 DNA reads TGTGCCAGCAGTTACGGTGGACAGGGAGCTAACTATGGCTACACCTTC. Translating it yields CASSYGGQGANYGYTF.

DNA for the CDR3: TGTGCCACCCGAGGCGGGAGAGGTACAGATACGCAGTATTTT. It translates to CATRGGRGTDTQYF. The chain links TRBV2 to TRBJ2-3; 7 positions agree with TRBD2. The CDR3 runs to 14 residues. V lost 10 bases, J lost 3 bases, and 10 bases stayed unmatched. Per the germline V gene, CDR1 is SNHLY and CDR2 is FYNNEI. The full variable domain, rest sourced from reference TRBV2 and TRBJ2-3, is EPEVTQTPSHQVTQMGQEVILRCVPISNHLYFYWYRQILGQKVEFLVSFYNNEISEKSEIFDDQFSVERPDGSNFTLKIRSTKLEDSAMYFCATRGGRGTDTQYFGPGTRLTVL.

The chain recombines TRBV10-2 with TRBJ2-7; D gene uncertain. CDR3 length: 13 amino acids. The V gene lost 4 bases and the J gene lost 1 base, with 8 bases spanning the gap. Germline assignment: CDR1 WSHSY and CDR2 SAAADI. CDR3 sequence: CASSVDGSYEQYF. CDR3 DNA sequence: TGCGCCAGCAGTGTGGACGGTTCCTACGAGCAGTACTTC.

The V gene is TRBV24-1, the J gene TRBJ1-1; 8 positions agree with TRBD1. The CDR3 sequence is 13 residues long. The ends lost 9 bases at V and 9 bases at J; junction bases unmatched: 11. Germline V gene data show CDR1 as KGHDR and CDR2 as SFDVKD. The CDR3 sequence is CATAEGGRGQAFF. In DNA, the CDR3 is TGTGCCACCGCTGAAGGTGGCAGGGGGCAAGCTTTCTTT.